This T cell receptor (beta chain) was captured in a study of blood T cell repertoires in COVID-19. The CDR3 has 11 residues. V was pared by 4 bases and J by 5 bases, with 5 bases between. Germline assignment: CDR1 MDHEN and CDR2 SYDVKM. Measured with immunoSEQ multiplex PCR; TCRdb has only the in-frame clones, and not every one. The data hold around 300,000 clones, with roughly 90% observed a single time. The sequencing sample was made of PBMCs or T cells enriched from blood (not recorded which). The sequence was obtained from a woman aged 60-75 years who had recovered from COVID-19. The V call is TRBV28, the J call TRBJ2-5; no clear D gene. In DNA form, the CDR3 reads TGTGCCAGCAGTTCGGAGGAGACCCAGTACTTC. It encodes CASSSEETQYF.